Below, 28 T cell receptor beta chains from the same sample are listed, as sequenced in a study of OX40 agonist ivuxolimab in advanced cancers. Sequencing was performed with immunoSEQ multiplex PCR; in TCRdb, only in-frame clones are kept and a portion is missing. The table includes almost 15,000 clones, 70% to 80% detected once. Specimen: CD4+ or CD8+ T cells sorted from blood, collected in a trial of the OX40 agonist ivuxolimab. The receptors were gathered from an adult with an advanced solid tumor such as melanoma, head and neck, liver or kidney cancer.

The chain is built from TRBV11-3 and TRBJ1-1, with D unresolved. The germline V gene encodes CDR1 SGHNT and CDR2 YENEEA. This CDR3 contains 11 residues. Trimming stripped 1 base from V and 6 bases from J, with 3 bases between. The CDR3 nucleotides are TGTGCCAGCAGCTTAGGGGCTGAAGCTTTCTTT. Protein: CASSLGAEAFF.

This clone has a single count. The chain recombines TRBV5-4 with TRBJ2-1; D tentatively fits TRBD1 or TRBD2 (5 bases each). The germline V gene has CDR1 SGHNT and CDR2 YYREEE (reference sequence). V lost 2 bases and J lost 3, with 12 bases in between. CDR3 length: 15 residues. In DNA form, the CDR3 reads TGTGCCAGCAGCTTACCGGGACGGAGCTACAATGAGCAGTTCTTC. Amino acids: CASSLPGRSYNEQFF.

This chain connects TRBV7-9 to TRBJ2-4; TRBD1 agrees at 8 bases. The length of the CDR3 is 15 residues. The V segment lost 5 bases and the J segment 5 bases; nucleotides outside the gene matches: 8. Germline CDR1 and CDR2: SEHNR and FQNEAQ (reference sequence). The CDR3: CASSTRQGSENIQYF. CDR3 bases: TGTGCCAGCAGCACCCGACAGGGGTCGGAAAACATTCAGTACTTC.

The J gene is TRBJ1-5, the V gene TRBV6-5; D gene uncertain. The CDR3 is 13 residues long. Germline CDR1 and CDR2: MNHEY and SVGAGI. V shed 3 bases and J shed 6 bases, with 9 bases lying between them. As DNA, the CDR3 is TGTGCCAGCAGTTATGGAGCTAGTCAGCCCCAGCATTTT. This gives the protein CASSYGASQPQHF.

V and J are TRBV5-6 and TRBJ1-1; possible D gene TRBD1, 6 bases. Germline lookup yields CDR1 SGHDT and CDR2 YYEEEE. This CDR3 is 12 amino acids long. Trimming took off 6 bases at V and 5 bases at J, with 11 bases between the two ends. The CDR3 bases are TGTGCCAGCAACATCCAGGGGACTGAAGCTTTCTTT. Amino acid sequence: CASNIQGTEAFF.

This clone was counted between two and nine times. This chain uses TRBV5-6 with TRBJ1-5, with unresolved D. In germline, CDR1 is SGHDT, CDR2 YYEEEE. CDR3 length equals 13 residues. Deletions cut 5 bases from V and 1 base from J, with 7 bases between. The CDR3 bases are TGTGCCAGCAGTTTCTTGAGCAATCAGCCCCAGCATTTT. It codes for CASSFLSNQPQHF.

The chain joins TRBV6-4 to TRBJ1-1; no reliable D call. This CDR3 has 13 amino acids. The germline V and J ends were trimmed by 1 base and 5 bases, with 8 bases remaining between them. Germline assignment: CDR1 MRHNA and CDR2 SNTAGT. As DNA, the CDR3 is TGTGCCAGCAGTGACTACGCCGGGACTGAAGCTTTCTTT. It encodes CASSDYAGTEAFF.

V and J are TRBV29-1 and TRBJ2-7; possibly TRBD1 or TRBD2 for D (5 bases each). This CDR3 is built from 13 residues. The V and J ends lost 3 bases and 2 bases respectively, with 11 bases between them. The germline V gene has CDR1 SQVTM and CDR2 ANQGSEA. The DNA of the CDR3 is TGCAGCGTTGAGTCAGGGAGTGCCTACGAGCAGTACTTC. Translating it yields CSVESGSAYEQYF.

The rearrangement uses TRBV18 and TRBJ2-3, with D unresolved. Trimming left V 1 base short and J 6 bases short, with 11 bases between. The CDR3 has 14 residues. Germline V gene data show CDR1 as KGHSH and CDR2 as LQKENI. The CDR3: CASSPRPTVDTQYF. The DNA for the CDR3 is TGTGCCAGCTCACCACGCCCGACGGTCGATACGCAGTATTTT.

This chain uses TRBV18 with TRBJ2-7; D is unresolved. V lost 2 bases to trimming and J lost 3 bases, with 8 bases between them. This CDR3 comprises 13 residues. Per germline, CDR1 KGHSH and CDR2 LQKENI. The CDR3 protein is CASSPERSYEQYF. CDR3 nucleotides: TGTGCCAGCTCACCAGAAAGAAGCTACGAGCAGTACTTC.

J is TRBJ2-5 and V is TRBV19, with D possibly TRBD1 on 7 matching bases. The length of the CDR3 is 15 residues. Per germline, CDR1 LNHDA and CDR2 SQIVND (reference sequence). Trimming took off 4 bases at V and 1 base at J, with 13 bases between the two ends. This CDR3 is CASSNDREAQETQYF. In DNA form, the CDR3 reads TGTGCCAGTAGTAACGACAGGGAGGCCCAAGAGACCCAGTACTTC.

The V and J genes are TRBV7-9 and TRBJ1-4, with D uncertain. Trimming cost V 4 bases and J 5 bases, with 17 bases left between them. Germline V CDR1 and CDR2: SEHNR, FQNEAQ (reference sequence). The CDR3 contains 16 residues. CDR3 nucleotide sequence: TGTGCCAGCAGCTCCTCTCTTGAGGTTAGGAATGAAAAACTGTTTTTT. As protein: CASSSSLEVRNEKLFF.

As DNA, the CDR3 is TGCGCCAGCAGCCAAGGGACAGGATTAGCAGATACGCAGTATTTT. This gives the protein CASSQGTGLADTQYF. V is TRBV4-1 and J is TRBJ2-3, with 7 bases matching TRBD1. The CDR3 spans 15 residues. Germline V gene sequence: CDR1 MGHRA, CDR2 YSYEKL. V lost 1 base to trimming and J lost 4 bases; unmatched junction nucleotides: 5.

The gene calls are TRBV7-6 and TRBJ1-1; unclear D gene. The germline gives CDR1 SGHVS, CDR2 FNYEAQ. The V end lost 6 bases, the J end lost 4 bases, and 12 bases lay between the germline ends. The CDR3 sequence is 13 residues long. CDR3 protein: CASSPSGFTEAFF. In DNA, the CDR3 is TGTGCCAGCAGTCCCTCGGGGTTCACTGAAGCTTTCTTT.

This sequence joins TRBV6-6 and TRBJ1-5; no firm D call. The CDR3 is made up of 12 amino acids. Germline assignment: CDR1 MNHNY and CDR2 SVGAGI (reference sequence). Trimming removed 7 bases from V and 3 bases from J, with 7 bases in between. CDR3 protein: CASIDFNQPQHF. Written as DNA, the CDR3 is TGTGCCAGCATAGACTTCAATCAGCCCCAGCATTTT.

V and J are TRBV29-1 and TRBJ1-1, with 8 positions matching TRBD1. CDR3 length: 16 amino acids. The V segment lost 2 bases and the J segment 3 bases; nucleotides outside the gene matches: 11. CDR1 SQVTM and CDR2 ANQGSEA come from the germline V gene. The CDR3 protein is CSVETSAGGVYTEAFF. The DNA of the CDR3 is TGCAGCGTTGAAACTTCGGCAGGGGGCGTTTACACTGAAGCTTTCTTT.

The chain is built from TRBV14 and TRBJ2-1, with D possibly TRBD2 on 6 matching bases. Germline CDR1 is SGHDN and CDR2 is FVKESK. Between the trimmed V and J ends, which lost 3 bases and 9 bases, there was a span of 15 bases. The CDR3 covers 14 residues. The CDR3, as DNA: TGTGCCAGCAGCCAGGGGACTGTCGGGAGTGAGCAGTTCTTC. This codes for CASSQGTVGSEQFF.

The V call is TRBV7-9, the J call TRBJ2-5, with D possibly matching TRBD1 (6 bases). Germline V CDR1 and CDR2: SEHNR, FQNEAQ (reference sequence). The CDR3 consists of 14 residues. V was cut by 5 bases and J by 2 bases, with 12 bases left in between. CDR3 in amino acids: CASSTRGQQETQYF. The CDR3 DNA sequence: TGTGCCAGCAGCACCAGGGGCCAACAAGAGACCCAGTACTTC.

The CDR3 coding sequence is TGTGCCACCAGCATCTCAAGGGACAGTTCCTACGAGCAGTACTTC. Translating it yields CATSISRDSSYEQYF. The chain is built from TRBV15 and TRBJ2-5; 7 nucleotides line up with TRBD1. The J call is in doubt because the DNA end fits TRBJ2-7 better. The germline CDR1 and CDR2 sequences are LNHNV and YYDKDF (reference sequence). The CDR3 has 15 residues.

The chain joins TRBV10-3 to TRBJ2-7, with D tentatively TRBD1 or TRBD2 (6 bases each). Looked up from germline, CDR1 is ENHRY and CDR2 is SYGVKD. Deletions cut 4 bases from V and 2 bases from J, with 12 bases between. CDR3 length: 14 amino acids. CDR3 protein: CAISGGDNTYEQYF. DNA for the CDR3: TGTGCCATCAGTGGCGGGGACAACACCTACGAGCAGTACTTC.

J is TRBJ2-3 and V is TRBV11-3; the match to TRBD1 covers 8 bases. V gave up 5 bases and J gave up 5 bases; unmatched junction bases: 9. The CDR3 consists of 15 residues. CDR1 and CDR2 (germline): SGHNT, YENEEA. The CDR3 is CASSTTGDLLDTQYF. In nucleotides, the CDR3 is TGTGCCAGCAGCACGACAGGGGATCTCTTAGATACGCAGTATTTT.

This clone has only one observation. The V call is TRBV5-6, the J call TRBJ2-1, with D unresolved. The V end lost 0 bases, the J end lost 8 bases, and 9 bases lay between the germline ends. The germline CDR1 and CDR2 sequences are SGHDT and YYEEEE. This CDR3 region has 13 residues. CDR3 region: CASSLGGGDEQFF. CDR3 DNA sequence: TGTGCCAGCAGCTTGGGCGGCGGCGATGAGCAGTTCTTC.

The V call is TRBV6-6, the J call TRBJ1-6; no definite D call. Looked up from germline, CDR1 is MNHNY and CDR2 is SVGAGI (reference sequence). The CDR3 has 15 amino acids. Trimming took off 7 bases at V and 5 bases at J, with 15 bases between the two ends. The CDR3 sequence is CASIREVSHNSPLHF. CDR3 DNA sequence: TGTGCCAGCATACGGGAGGTGAGTCATAATTCACCCCTCCACTTT.

V is TRBV27 and J is TRBJ1-2; TRBD1 is a possible D gene (6 bases). The V gene lost 6 bases and the J gene lost 3 bases, with 14 bases spanning the gap. Per germline, CDR1 MNHEY and CDR2 SMNVEV (reference sequence). This CDR3 comprises 14 residues. The CDR3 region is CASSDIPGDYGYTF. The DNA for the CDR3 is TGTGCCAGCAGCGATATTCCAGGGGACTATGGCTACACCTTC.

J is TRBJ2-7 and V is TRBV7-2, with unresolved D. Deletions cut 1 base from V and 2 bases from J, with 12 bases between. CDR3 length equals 15 residues. CDR1 SGHTA and CDR2 FQGNSA come from the germline V gene. CDR3 region: CASSLVSFSTYEQYF. The CDR3 DNA reads TGTGCCAGCAGCTTAGTGTCCTTCTCTACCTACGAGCAGTACTTC.

This clone has a handful of counts. The chain carries TRBV28 and TRBJ1-5; D gene uncertain. Germline assignment: CDR1 MDHEN and CDR2 SYDVKM. V lost 2 bases, J lost 5 bases, and 13 bases lay in between. The CDR3 is 15 residues long. The CDR3 loop is CASSLGQALYQPQHF. DNA for the CDR3: TGTGCCAGCAGTTTAGGCCAGGCCCTTTATCAGCCCCAGCATTTT.

The chain carries TRBV7-2 and TRBJ2-3, with D perhaps matching TRBD2 (5 bases). V lost 1 base to trimming and J lost 4 bases, with 18 bases between them. This CDR3 region has 17 residues. Germline V gene sequence: CDR1 SGHTA, CDR2 FQGNSA. In DNA form, the CDR3 reads TGTGCCAGCAGCTTAGAAAGCCCGGGGAGAGAGGCAGATACGCAGTATTTT. This translates into CASSLESPGREADTQYF.

The CDR3 sequence: CASSYSEQVHF. The CDR3 coding sequence is TGTGCCAGCAGTTACTCGGAGCAGGTCCACTTT. This chain links TRBV6-6 with TRBJ1-6; D gene unclear. The CDR3 runs to 11 residues. Looked up from germline, CDR1 is MNHNY and CDR2 is SVGAGI (reference sequence). The ends were cut back, 0 bases at V and 17 bases at J, with 8 bases in the middle.